This T cell receptor (beta chain) stems from a study of T cells in localized non-small cell lung cancer. As to this clone: What it binds is unknown.

Study-wide results and limits: Clonality of T cells reached its maximum in uninvolved adjacent lung, surpassing tumor. A higher density of T cells in blood coincided with extended overall survival. Sequence data derive from only one tumor region, so heterogeneity remains possible.

TCRdb's copy holds only in-frame clones and misses some; the assay was immunoSEQ multiplex PCR. The data contain approximately 20,000 clones, under 95% of them singletons. This CDR3 has 12 residues. Germline CDR1 reads SGHTA; CDR2 reads FQGNSA. V dropped 5 bases and J dropped 7 bases, with 8 bases sitting between them. The sample consisted of peripheral blood, taken before any cancer treatment. This sequence was found in a male donor older than 55 with stage I squamous cell lung carcinoma. This chain links TRBV7-2 with TRBJ2-2; D uncertain. The CDR3 here is CASSAQIGELFF. CDR3 DNA sequence: TGTGCCAGCAGCGCCCAGATCGGGGAGCTGTTTTTT.